The clone carrying this T cell receptor (beta chain) was detected ten times or more. As yet, its antigen is unknown. Each CDR3 protein is one row after TCRdb ran MiXCR on the 5' RACE reads. The table lists 250,000 to 300,000 distinct CDR3 sequences, roughly 9.7% of them singletons. The data are from a study of identical twins. Trimming took off 4 bases at V and 3 bases at J, with 14 bases between the two ends. CDR1 is SGHKS and CDR2 is YYEKEE in the germline V gene (reference sequence). The CDR3 loop spans 14 amino acids. Study-wide results and limits: Within cord blood, abundant beta clonotypes carried fewer insertions, but memory repertoires showed no such trend.

Everyone who donated was a healthy Caucasian. This same sample was also taken into another study, of yellow fever vaccine responses in identical twins. That report notes: A vaccine T cell response that seemed partly convergent and partly personalized was reported in twins.

Sequenced input: CD8+ T cells sorted from blood. The clonotype originates from a woman aged 18-29 years in good health. The rearrangement joins TRBV5-5 to TRBJ2-7; D possibly corresponds to TRBD2 (6 bases). The CDR3 DNA reads TGTGCCAGCAGCAACGGGACTCGACTCTACGAGCAGTACTTC. Its translation: CASSNGTRLYEQYF.